This T cell receptor beta chain stems from a study of blood T cell repertoires in COVID-19. Study at large: Specimens from acute and convalescent COVID-19 originated in the United States, Italy and Spain. PBMCs, B-cell-depleted T cells, or T cells were the source of the cDNA or gDNA that made up the material.

In the source study's methods: Nucleated cell number was recorded as an estimate derived from reference gene primer amplification. Here immunoSEQ multiplex PCR was the method, and the copy in TCRdb shows in-frame clones only, minus some. V, J and clone size were drawn from that table, and D and trimming were deduced from the DNA. The table shows approximately 160,000 clones, with around 82% occurring only once. CDR3 size: 13 residues. V was clipped by 4 bases and J by 2 bases, with 10 bases between them. Germline V gene lookup returns CDR1 SGHNT and CDR2 YYREEE (reference sequence). The TCR comes from a man aged 60 to 69 who had recovered from COVID-19. The V gene is TRBV5-4, the J gene TRBJ2-7, with D unresolved. Sequencing input: peripheral blood. CDR3 coding DNA: TGTGCCAGCAGCCCAGACACCCCCTACGAGCAGTACTTC. This sequence encodes CASSPDTPYEQYF.